This TCR beta chain originates from a study of shared clonotypes between healthy human individuals. Study-wide background: Plates per donor: three CD4 naive, three CD4 memory, two CD8 naive, one CD8 memory.

About this clone: The sample carries other DNA sequences with the same CDR3.

Deletions cut 4 bases from V and 2 bases from J, with 5 bases between. Germline CDR1 is SGHRS and CDR2 is YFSETQ. The CDR3 covers 12 residues. Sequencing was performed with immunoSEQ multiplex PCR; in TCRdb, only in-frame clones are kept and a portion is missing. The sample includes 2 million to 3 million clones, more than 80% of them seen just once. Negatively enriched CD4+ T cells were divided by CD45RA into naive and memory. The chain links TRBV5-1 to TRBJ2-3; D is ambiguous. Sequencing input: naive CD4+ T cells sorted from blood. Subset of the sample: CD45RA+ positively selected. This clonotype was obtained from a man aged 18 to 30 in good health. For the CDR3, the DNA is TGCGCCAGCAGCGTATCCACAGATACGCAGTATTTT. Residues: CASSVSTDTQYF.